The entry below describes one T cell receptor (beta chain). Original analysis: Amplification of reference gene primers was used by the study to estimate nucleated cell counts. The method was immunoSEQ multiplex PCR; TCRdb's version includes in-frame clones alone and lacks a portion of them. Clone size and the V and J calls come from that table; the DNA yielded D and trimming. The table shows around 200,000 clones, with around four fifths occurring only once. This entry is derived from a study of blood T cell repertoires in COVID-19. At the level of the study: Specimens from acute and convalescent COVID-19 originated in the United States, Italy and Spain. Sources were T cells, B-cell-depleted T cells, or PBMCs; the material itself was cDNA or gDNA.

V shed 0 bases and J shed 7 bases, with 19 bases lying between them. The CDR3 sequence is 16 residues long. The germline gives CDR1 SGHRS, CDR2 YFSETQ. The sequence came from a woman aged 45-65 years with acute or convalescent COVID-19. Sequences were obtained from peripheral blood. V is TRBV5-1 and J is TRBJ2-5; D may be TRBD1 (5 bases). DNA of the CDR3: TGCGCCAGCAGCTTGGAGGGGAAAACCTTCGAGGCGACCCAGTACTTC. Amino acids: CASSLEGKTFEATQYF.